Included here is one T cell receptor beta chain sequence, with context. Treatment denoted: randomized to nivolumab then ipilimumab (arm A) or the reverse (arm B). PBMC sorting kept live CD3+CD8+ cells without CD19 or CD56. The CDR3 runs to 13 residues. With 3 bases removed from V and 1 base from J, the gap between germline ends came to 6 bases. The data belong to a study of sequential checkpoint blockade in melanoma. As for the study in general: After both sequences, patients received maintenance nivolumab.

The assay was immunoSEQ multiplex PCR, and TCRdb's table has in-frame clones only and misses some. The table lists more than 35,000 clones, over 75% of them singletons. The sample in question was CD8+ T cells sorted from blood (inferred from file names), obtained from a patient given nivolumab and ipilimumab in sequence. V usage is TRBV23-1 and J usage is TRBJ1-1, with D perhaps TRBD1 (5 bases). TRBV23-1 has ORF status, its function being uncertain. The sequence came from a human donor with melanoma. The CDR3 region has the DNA TGCGCCAGCAGTCAGGACAAGAACACTGAAGCTTTCTTT. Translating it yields CASSQDKNTEAFF.